A selection of T cell receptor beta chains follows, all from one sample in a study of OX40 agonist ivuxolimab in advanced cancers. The data were produced by immunoSEQ multiplex PCR, yet TCRdb's version contains in-frame clones alone and is incomplete. The data show some 66,000 clones, 77% seen once. Source: CD4+ or CD8+ T cells sorted from blood, taken in a trial of the OX40 agonist ivuxolimab. The receptors were gathered from an adult with an advanced solid tumor such as melanoma, head and neck, liver or kidney cancer. Both conserved end residues are part of each CDR3. Each record gives: CDR3 protein, CDR3 DNA, V gene, clone size, CDR3 length, D gene, J gene. The D gene is left open where the match is weak. Clone size is shown for a subset of rows, as once, few, many or a class of expanded clone.

CDR3: CASSPGPSTDTQYF
DNA: TGTGCCAGCAGCCCCGGACCAAGCACAGATACGCAGTATTTT
V: TRBV7-3
size: .
length: 14
D: .
J: TRBJ2-3

CDR3: CASSQGLAGGNPNTGELFF
DNA: TGTGCCAGCAGCCAGGGACTAGCGGGAGGTAATCCGAACACCGGGGAGCTGTTTTTT
V: TRBV4-2
size: .
length: 19
D: TRBD2
J: TRBJ2-2

CDR3: CASSPRSGNPYEQYF
DNA: TGTGCCAGCAGCCCCCGGTCGGGGAACCCCTACGAGCAGTACTTC
V: TRBV6-5
size: .
length: 15
D: .
J: TRBJ2-7

CDR3: CASSQPVSRSYNEQFF
DNA: TGCGCCAGCAGCCAACCGGTATCCCGCTCCTACAATGAGCAGTTCTTC
V: TRBV4-1
size: .
length: 16
D: .
J: TRBJ2-1

CDR3: CASSYSTRDSYSNQPQHF
DNA: TGTGCCAGCAGTTATTCGACTCGGGACAGTTATAGCAATCAGCCCCAGCATTTT
V: TRBV6-9
size: .
length: 18
D: TRBD1
J: TRBJ1-5

CDR3: CASSSEGKGIYEQYF
DNA: TGTGCCAGCAGTTCTGAGGGGAAGGGTATCTACGAGCAGTACTTC
V: TRBV28
size: few
length: 15
D: .
J: TRBJ2-7

CDR3: CASRARDKREGLEQYF
DNA: TGTGCCAGCAGAGCCAGGGATAAGCGGGAGGGCCTCGAGCAGTACTTC
V: TRBV7-2
size: .
length: 16
D: TRBD2
J: TRBJ2-7

CDR3: CASSLGLAGGSGELFF
DNA: TGTGCCAGCAGCTTAGGACTAGCGGGAGGATCCGGGGAGCTGTTTTTT
V: TRBV7-8
size: .
length: 16
D: TRBD2
J: TRBJ2-2

CDR3: CASSDSNTEAFF
DNA: TGTGCCAGCAGCGACTCGAACACTGAAGCTTTCTTT
V: TRBV2
size: .
length: 12
D: .
J: TRBJ1-1

CDR3: CASTFGGPRFGYTF
DNA: TGCGCCAGCACGTTCGGGGGGCCCAGATTTGGCTACACCTTC
V: TRBV5-1
size: .
length: 14
D: .
J: TRBJ1-2

CDR3: CAISENRATNEKLFF
DNA: TGTGCCATCAGTGAAAACCGGGCAACTAATGAAAAACTGTTTTTT
V: TRBV10-3
size: .
length: 15
D: .
J: TRBJ1-4

CDR3: CASSYPGQGKTQYF
DNA: TGCGCCAGCAGCTACCCGGGACAGGGAAAGACCCAGTACTTC
V: TRBV5-1
size: .
length: 14
D: TRBD1
J: TRBJ2-5

CDR3: CASSLANGYNEQFF
DNA: TGTGCCAGCAGCTTAGCCAACGGGTACAATGAGCAGTTCTTC
V: TRBV11-3
size: .
length: 14
D: .
J: TRBJ2-1

CDR3: CASSAVAKQGYSNQPQHF
DNA: TGTGCCAGTAGTGCTGTGGCGAAACAGGGTTATAGCAATCAGCCCCAGCATTTT
V: TRBV19
size: .
length: 18
D: .
J: TRBJ1-5

CDR3: CASSPLVLAGGSSYEQYF
DNA: TGTGCCAGCAGCCCCCTCGTACTAGCGGGGGGTAGCTCCTACGAGCAGTACTTC
V: TRBV7-8
size: .
length: 18
D: TRBD2
J: TRBJ2-7

CDR3: CASSVRSSWAGAVGANVLTF
DNA: TGTGCCAGCAGCGTACGCAGCTCTTGGGCAGGGGCTGTTGGGGCCAACGTCCTGACTTTC
V: TRBV5-4
size: .
length: 20
D: .
J: TRBJ2-6

CDR3: CASFLQKNYEQYF
DNA: TGTGCCAGCTTCCTCCAGAAAAATTACGAGCAGTACTTC
V: TRBV19
size: .
length: 13
D: .
J: TRBJ2-7

CDR3: CASSSDRGGYEQYF
DNA: TGCGCCAGCAGCTCAGACAGGGGCGGTTACGAGCAGTACTTC
V: TRBV5-1
size: .
length: 14
D: TRBD1
J: TRBJ2-7

CDR3: CASSLLGQGGNTIYF
DNA: TGCGCCAGCAGCTTGCTCGGACAGGGAGGAAACACCATATATTTT
V: TRBV5-1
size: .
length: 15
D: TRBD1
J: TRBJ1-3

CDR3: CASSMVGGDNQPQHF
DNA: TGTGCCAGTAGTATGGTCGGAGGGGACAATCAGCCCCAGCATTTT
V: TRBV19
size: .
length: 15
D: .
J: TRBJ1-5

CDR3: CAINRQGNYEQYF
DNA: TGTGCCATCAATAGACAGGGAAACTACGAGCAGTACTTC
V: TRBV10-3
size: .
length: 13
D: TRBD1
J: TRBJ2-7

CDR3: CASSNRGGGTGELFF
DNA: TGCGCCAGCAGTAACAGGGGGGGCGGCACCGGGGAGCTGTTTTTT
V: TRBV10-1
size: .
length: 15
D: .
J: TRBJ2-2

CDR3: CASSPQGPSYGYTF
DNA: TGTGCCAGCAGTCCCCAGGGCCCCAGCTATGGCTACACCTTC
V: TRBV27
size: .
length: 14
D: .
J: TRBJ1-2

CDR3: CASSPGQEDQPQHF
DNA: TGTGCCAGCTCACCCGGACAGGAAGATCAGCCCCAGCATTTT
V: TRBV18
size: .
length: 14
D: TRBD1
J: TRBJ1-5

CDR3: CAWSPLGQGDEKLFF
DNA: TGTGCCTGGAGTCCTCTGGGACAGGGAGATGAAAAACTGTTTTTT
V: TRBV30
size: .
length: 15
D: TRBD1
J: TRBJ1-4

CDR3: CASSPERGGEAFF
DNA: TGTGCCAGCTCACCCGAAAGGGGGGGTGAAGCTTTCTTT
V: TRBV18
size: .
length: 13
D: .
J: TRBJ1-1

CDR3: CAWSVGQGTTNEKLFF
DNA: TGTGCCTGGAGTGTGGGACAGGGGACAACTAATGAAAAACTGTTTTTT
V: TRBV30
size: .
length: 16
D: TRBD1
J: TRBJ1-4

CDR3: CASSEGYGANYGYTF
DNA: TGTGCCAGCAGTGAAGGGTATGGAGCTAACTATGGCTACACCTTC
V: TRBV6-1
size: .
length: 15
D: .
J: TRBJ1-2

CDR3: CASTDPGRSGNTEAFF
DNA: TGTGCCAGTACCGACCCAGGGAGGTCGGGGAACACTGAAGCTTTCTTT
V: TRBV19
size: few
length: 16
D: .
J: TRBJ1-1

CDR3: CASNRGRGEKLFF
DNA: TGTGCCAGCAACAGGGGGCGGGGTGAAAAACTGTTTTTT
V: TRBV7-9
size: .
length: 13
D: TRBD1
J: TRBJ1-4

CDR3: CASKRGATTDTQYF
DNA: TGCGCCAGCAAGCGGGGGGCCACCACAGATACGCAGTATTTT
V: TRBV10-2
size: once
length: 14
D: TRBD2
J: TRBJ2-3

CDR3: CASSLEWDRGGEQYF
DNA: TGCGCCAGCAGCTTGGAGTGGGACAGGGGAGGCGAGCAGTACTTC
V: TRBV5-1
size: .
length: 15
D: TRBD1
J: TRBJ2-7

CDR3: CASSLVQGSYEQYF
DNA: TGTGCCAGCAGTTTAGTACAGGGCTCCTACGAGCAGTACTTC
V: TRBV28
size: .
length: 14
D: .
J: TRBJ2-7

CDR3: CASSEVDNYGYTF
DNA: TGTGCCAGCAGTGAAGTGGACAACTATGGCTACACCTTC
V: TRBV6-1
size: .
length: 13
D: .
J: TRBJ1-2

CDR3: CASSPDRAGQPQHF
DNA: TGTGCCAGCTCACCCGACAGGGCAGGTCAGCCCCAGCATTTT
V: TRBV18
size: .
length: 14
D: TRBD1
J: TRBJ1-5